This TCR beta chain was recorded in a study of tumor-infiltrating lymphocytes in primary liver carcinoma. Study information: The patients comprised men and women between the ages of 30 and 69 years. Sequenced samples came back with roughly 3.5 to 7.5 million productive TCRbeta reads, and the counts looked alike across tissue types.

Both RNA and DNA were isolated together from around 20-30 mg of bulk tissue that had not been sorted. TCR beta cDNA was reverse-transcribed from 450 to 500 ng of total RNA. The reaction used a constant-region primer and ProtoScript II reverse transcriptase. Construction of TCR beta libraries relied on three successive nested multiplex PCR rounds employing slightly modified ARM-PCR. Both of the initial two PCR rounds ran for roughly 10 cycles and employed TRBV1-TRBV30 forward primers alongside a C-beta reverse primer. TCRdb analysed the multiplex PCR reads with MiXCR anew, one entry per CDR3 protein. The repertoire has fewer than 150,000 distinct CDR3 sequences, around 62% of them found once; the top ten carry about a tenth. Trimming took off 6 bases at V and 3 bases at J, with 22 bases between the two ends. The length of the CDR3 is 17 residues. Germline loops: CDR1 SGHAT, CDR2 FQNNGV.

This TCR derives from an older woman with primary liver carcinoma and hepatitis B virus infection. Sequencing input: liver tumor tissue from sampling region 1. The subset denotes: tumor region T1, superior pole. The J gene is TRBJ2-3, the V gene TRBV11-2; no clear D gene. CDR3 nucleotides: TGTGCCAGCAGTCCGGTCCCCAGGAGCAAAGGAACAGATACGCAGTATTTT. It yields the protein CASSPVPRSKGTDTQYF.